The 17 T cell receptor beta chains given below trace back to one sample, sequenced in a study of kidney transplant recipient with SARS-CoV-2 infection. A single record per CDR3 protein comes from TCRdb applying MiXCR to the reads. The sample has approximately 240,000 distinct CDR3 sequences; about 28% are singletons. The sequencing used a blood sample, collected at baseline and on approximately day 120 from a kidney transplant recipient. The receptors derive from a male patient between 25 and 39 years old who had COVID-19 and was a kidney transplant recipient. Part of the T cell pool may stem from the graft donor.

V gene TRBV19 combines with J gene TRBJ2-1; D remains ambiguous. There are 13 residues in the CDR3. Between the trimmed V and J ends, which lost 3 bases and 5 bases, there was a span of 8 bases. Germline lookup yields CDR1 LNHDA and CDR2 SQIVND (reference sequence). Here the CDR3 DNA reads TGTGCCAGTAGTATTGGCTACAACAATGAGCAGTTCTTC. Protein: CASSIGYNNEQFF.

A word on this clonotype: A read error may explain this, as a much larger clone is one base away. V gene TRBV11-3 combines with J gene TRBJ1-2; D possibly corresponds to TRBD1 (5 bases). The CDR3 runs to 17 residues. Trimming cost V 5 bases and J 4 bases, with 23 bases left between them. Germline assignment: CDR1 SGHNT and CDR2 YENEEA. This CDR3 reads CASSAQGDLGRTYGYTF. The CDR3, as DNA: TGTGCCAGCAGCGCCCAGGGCGATCTCGGAAGGACCTATGGCTACACCTTC.

This clonotype was seen ten or more times. The chain recombines TRBV10-3 with TRBJ2-6; no reliable D call. V lost 9 bases to trimming and J lost 0 bases, with 9 bases between them. The germline V gene encodes CDR1 ENHRY and CDR2 SYGVKD. The CDR3 is made up of 14 amino acids. The DNA of the CDR3 is TGTGCCATAGAAGACGGCTCTGGGGCCAACGTCCTGACTTTC. Protein sequence: CAIEDGSGANVLTF.

To note about this clonotype: A much larger clone sits a single nucleotide away, making a read error possible. The gene calls are TRBV5-1 and TRBJ1-1; D might be TRBD1 (5 bases). The germline CDR1 and CDR2 sequences are SGHRS and YFSETQ. There are 14 residues in the CDR3. V lost 2 bases, J lost 6 bases, and 14 bases lay in between. CDR3 nucleotide sequence: TGCGCCAGCAGCTTCGGTTCCAGGGACGCTGAAGCTTTCTTT. It specifies CASSFGSRDAEAFF.

This clonotype was recorded at least ten times. This sequence joins TRBV27 and TRBJ1-3; D is undetermined. Germline V gene sequence: CDR1 MNHEY, CDR2 SMNVEV (reference sequence). V was clipped by 6 bases and J by 4 bases, with 13 bases between them. The CDR3 has 14 amino acids. The DNA of the CDR3 is TGTGCCAGCAGCGCGACAAGGTCAGGAAACACCATATATTTT. Translation gives CASSATRSGNTIYF.

This clonotype was detected many times. CDR3: CASSPWRGQSGNTIYF. The DNA of the CDR3 is TGTGCCAGCAGTCCTTGGCGGGGTCAGTCTGGAAACACCATATATTTT. This sequence joins TRBV3-1 and TRBJ1-3; no firm D call. Germline V gene lookup returns CDR1 LGHDT and CDR2 YNNKEL (reference sequence). The CDR3 has 16 amino acids. V shed 6 bases and J shed 1 base, with 16 bases lying between them.

This clonotype was seen repeatedly, ten times or more. The CDR3 DNA is TGCAGTGCTAGAGATTCGGGACAGGGAAGAAATCAGCCCCAGCATTTT. Protein sequence: CSARDSGQGRNQPQHF. This chain uses TRBV20-1 with TRBJ1-5; 9 bases are shared with TRBD1. Germline loops: CDR1 DFQATT, CDR2 SNEGSKA (reference sequence). V was clipped by 0 bases and J by 4 bases; unmatched bases: 7. The CDR3 length is 16 residues.

At least ten counts were recorded for this clonotype. The DNA of the CDR3 is TGTGCCAGCAGCCCGAAGGATACGCAGTATTTT. It codes for CASSPKDTQYF. V usage is TRBV7-2 and J usage is TRBJ2-3; D gene unclear. The CDR3 covers 11 residues. Trimming took off 5 bases at V and 6 bases at J, with 6 bases between the two ends. The germline V gene encodes CDR1 SGHTA and CDR2 FQGNSA. The variable domain in full, with the rest retrieved from reference TRBV7-2 and TRBJ2-3, is GAGVSQSPSNKVTEKGKDVELRCDPISGHTALYWYRQSLGQGLEFLIYFQGNSAPDKSGLPSDRFSAERTGGSVSTLTIQRTQQEDSAVYLCASSPKDTQYFGPGTRLTVL.

This clonotype was detected ten times or more. J is TRBJ1-1 and V is TRBV5-1; D perhaps matches TRBD1 (6 bases). V was clipped by 7 bases and J by 0 bases, with 13 bases between them. Looked up from germline, CDR1 is SGHRS and CDR2 is YFSETQ. This CDR3 contains 14 residues. CDR3 loop: CASFAGVMNTEAFF. The CDR3 nucleotides are TGCGCCAGCTTCGCAGGGGTTATGAACACTGAAGCTTTCTTT.

This clonotype was detected ten times or more. The V call is TRBV7-9, the J call TRBJ1-1; 9 bases agree with TRBD1. V was clipped by 1 base and J by 1 base; unmatched bases: 7. The CDR3 spans 17 residues. Germline V gene lookup returns CDR1 SEHNR and CDR2 FQNEAQ (reference sequence). CDR3 amino acids: CASSLDPPGQGNTEAFF. The CDR3, as DNA: TGTGCCAGCAGCTTAGACCCTCCGGGACAGGGGAACACTGAAGCTTTCTTT. Full variable domain (rest looked up from reference TRBV7-9 and TRBJ1-1): DTGVSQNPRHKITKRGQNVTFRCDPISEHNRLYWYRQTLGQGPEFLTYFQNEAQLEKSRLLSDRFSAERPKGSFSTLEIQRTEQGDSAMYLCASSLDPPGQGNTEAFFGQGTRLTVV.

This clonotype came up many times. The chain joins TRBV11-2 to TRBJ1-2; the D is unclear. The germline gives CDR1 SGHAT, CDR2 FQNNGV. V was trimmed by 5 bases and J by 4 bases, leaving 23 bases between them. The length of the CDR3 is 17 residues. The CDR3 loop is CASSRVPTSRKTYGYTF. The CDR3 coding sequence is TGTGCCAGCAGCCGGGTACCAACAAGCAGAAAGACCTATGGCTACACCTTC.

A remark on this clonotype: This sequence may be a read error, since a much larger clone differs from it by one base. This chain links TRBV5-1 with TRBJ1-1; 7 bases map to TRBD1. This CDR3 region has 14 residues. Germline V lookup: CDR1 SGHRS, CDR2 YFSETQ. CDR3 residues: CAGSFESGGTEAFF. The CDR3 nucleotides read TGCGCCGGCAGCTTTGAGTCAGGGGGCACTGAAGCTTTCTTT.

This clonotype came up once. This clone may be a read error of a much larger clone one base away. CDR3 nucleotides: TGCGCCAGCAGTACAACCGCAAGATCGCGAAAGACCTGTGGCTACACCTTC. This translates into CASSTTARSRKTCGYTF. V usage is TRBV10-1 and J usage is TRBJ1-2; D is uncertain. The CDR3 length is 17 residues. Trimming stripped 5 bases from V and 7 bases from J, with 26 bases between. Per the germline V gene, CDR1 is WNHNN and CDR2 is SYGVQD (reference sequence).

The V gene is TRBV20-1, the J gene TRBJ1-5; maybe TRBD1 (5 bases). From germline, CDR1 is DFQATT and CDR2 SNEGSKA (reference sequence). CDR3 length: 14 residues. Trimming shortened V by 6 bases and J by 4 bases, and 16 bases separated the two germline ends. CDR3 bases: TGCAGTGCCGGTTGGGAAGGGGTGAATCAGCCCCAGCATTTT. It yields the protein CSAGWEGVNQPQHF.

This clonotype was seen at least ten times. The chain carries TRBV9 and TRBJ1-3; D gene uncertain. V lost 0 bases and J 4 bases, leaving 14 bases between the germline ends. Per the germline V gene, CDR1 is SGDLS and CDR2 is YYNGEE. CDR3 length: 16 residues. As DNA, the CDR3 is TGTGCCAGCAGCGTAGGACCTAGGTTGGAGGGAAACACCATATATTTT. Amino acid sequence: CASSVGPRLEGNTIYF.

In this sample, this clonotype turned up many times. The V and J genes are TRBV20-1 and TRBJ1-6; 7 nucleotides match TRBD1. The germline gives CDR1 DFQATT, CDR2 SNEGSKA (reference sequence). The CDR3 extends over 13 amino acids. Germline trimming cut 0 bases from V and 7 bases from J; bases unmatched to any gene: 0. In nucleotides, the CDR3 is TGCAGTGCTAGAGACAGGGGGAATTCACCCCTCCACTTT. It translates to CSARDRGNSPLHF.

V is TRBV15 and J is TRBJ2-1; TRBD2 matches at 12 bases. The germline V gene has CDR1 LNHNV and CDR2 YYDKDF (reference sequence). V shed 0 bases and J 6 bases; nucleotides not matched to a gene: 3. CDR3 length equals 16 residues. Written as DNA, the CDR3 is TGTGCCACCAGCAGAGAGCTGGGACTAGCGGGCAATGAGCAGTTCTTC. It codes for CATSRELGLAGNEQFF.